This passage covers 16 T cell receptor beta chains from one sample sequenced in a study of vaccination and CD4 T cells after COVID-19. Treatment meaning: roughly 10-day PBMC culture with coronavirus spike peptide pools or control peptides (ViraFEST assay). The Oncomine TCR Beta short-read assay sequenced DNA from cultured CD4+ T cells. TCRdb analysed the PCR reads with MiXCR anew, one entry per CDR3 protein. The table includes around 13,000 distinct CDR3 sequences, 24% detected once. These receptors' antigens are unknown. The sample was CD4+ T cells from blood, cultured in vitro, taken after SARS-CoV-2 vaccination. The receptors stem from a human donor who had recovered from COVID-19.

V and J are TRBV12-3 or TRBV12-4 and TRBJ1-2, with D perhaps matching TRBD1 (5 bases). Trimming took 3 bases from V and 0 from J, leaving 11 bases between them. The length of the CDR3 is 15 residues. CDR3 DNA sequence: TGTGCCAGCAGTTTTTGGGACCCAACTAACTATGGCTACACCTTC. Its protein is CASSFWDPTNYGYTF.

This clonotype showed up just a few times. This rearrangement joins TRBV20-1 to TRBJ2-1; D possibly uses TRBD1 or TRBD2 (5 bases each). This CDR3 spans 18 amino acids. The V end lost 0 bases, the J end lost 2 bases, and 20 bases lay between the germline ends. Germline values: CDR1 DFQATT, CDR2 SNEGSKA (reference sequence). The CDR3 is CSARDTQAEARPYNEQFF. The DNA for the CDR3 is TGCAGTGCTAGAGATACACAGGCGGAGGCCAGGCCCTACAATGAGCAGTTCTTC.

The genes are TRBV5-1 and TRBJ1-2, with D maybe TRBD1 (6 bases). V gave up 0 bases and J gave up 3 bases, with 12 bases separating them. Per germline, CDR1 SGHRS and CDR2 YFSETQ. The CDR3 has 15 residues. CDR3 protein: CASSLDTGRDYGYTF. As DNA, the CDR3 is TGCGCCAGCAGCTTGGACACAGGGAGGGACTATGGCTACACCTTC.

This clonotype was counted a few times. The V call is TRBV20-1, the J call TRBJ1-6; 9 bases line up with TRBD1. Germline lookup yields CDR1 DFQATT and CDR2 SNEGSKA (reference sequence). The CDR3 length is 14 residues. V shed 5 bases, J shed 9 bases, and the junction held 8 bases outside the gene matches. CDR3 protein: CSADRDRVLSPLHF. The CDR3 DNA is TGCAGTGCTGACCGGGACAGGGTTCTTTCACCCCTCCACTTT.

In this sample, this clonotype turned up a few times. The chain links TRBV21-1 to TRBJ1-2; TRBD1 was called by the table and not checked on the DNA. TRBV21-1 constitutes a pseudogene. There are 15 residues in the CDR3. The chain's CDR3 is CASSTHRPGFSGYTF. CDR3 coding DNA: TGTGCCAGCAGCACTCACCGGCCAGGGTTCAGCGGCTACACCTTC.

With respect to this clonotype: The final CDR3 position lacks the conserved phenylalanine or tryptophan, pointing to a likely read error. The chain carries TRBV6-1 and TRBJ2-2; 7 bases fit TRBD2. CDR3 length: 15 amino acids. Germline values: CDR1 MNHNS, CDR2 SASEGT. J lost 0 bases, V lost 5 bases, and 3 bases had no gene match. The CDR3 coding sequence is TGTGCCAGCAGTCCTAGCGGTGCGAACACCGGGGAGCTGTTTTCT. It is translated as CASSPSGANTGELFS.

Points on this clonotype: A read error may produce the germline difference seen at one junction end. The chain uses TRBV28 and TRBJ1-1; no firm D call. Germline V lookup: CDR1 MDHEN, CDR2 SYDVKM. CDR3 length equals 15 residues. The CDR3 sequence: CASNLIPGSGTEAFF. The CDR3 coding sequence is TGTGCCAGCAATTTAATTCCAGGCTCGGGCACTGAAGCTTTCTTT.

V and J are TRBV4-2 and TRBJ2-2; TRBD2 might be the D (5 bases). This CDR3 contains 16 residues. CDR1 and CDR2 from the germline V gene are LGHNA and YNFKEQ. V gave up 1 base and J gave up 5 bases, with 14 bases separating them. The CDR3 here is CASSQVATTGTGELFF. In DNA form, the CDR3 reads TGTGCCAGCAGCCAAGTGGCCACGACGGGGACCGGGGAGCTGTTTTTT.

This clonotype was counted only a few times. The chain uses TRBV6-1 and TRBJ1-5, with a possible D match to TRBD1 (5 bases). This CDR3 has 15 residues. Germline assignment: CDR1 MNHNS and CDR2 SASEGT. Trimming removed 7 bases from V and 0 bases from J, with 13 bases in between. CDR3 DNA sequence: TGTGCCAGCATTGGGGCCGCGTATAGCAATCAGCCCCAGCATTTT. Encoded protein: CASIGAAYSNQPQHF.

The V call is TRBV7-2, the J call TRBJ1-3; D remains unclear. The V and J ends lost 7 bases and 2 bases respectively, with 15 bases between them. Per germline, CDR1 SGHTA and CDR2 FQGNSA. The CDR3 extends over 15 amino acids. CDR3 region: CASNSYLEAGNTIYF. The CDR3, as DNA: TGTGCCAGCAACTCATACTTGGAGGCTGGAAACACCATATATTTT. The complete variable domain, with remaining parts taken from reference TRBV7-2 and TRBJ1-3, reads GAGVSQSPSNKVTEKGKDVELRCDPISGHTALYWYRQSLGQGLEFLIYFQGNSAPDKSGLPSDRFSAERTGGSVSTLTIQRTQQEDSAVYLCASNSYLEAGNTIYFGEGSWLTVV.

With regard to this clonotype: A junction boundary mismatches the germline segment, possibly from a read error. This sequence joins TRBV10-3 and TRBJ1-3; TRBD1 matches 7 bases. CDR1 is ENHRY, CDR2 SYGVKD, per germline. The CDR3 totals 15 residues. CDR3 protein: CAISESGGSGNTIHF. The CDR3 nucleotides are TGTGCCATCAGTGAGTCAGGGGGCTCTGGAAACACCATACATTTT.

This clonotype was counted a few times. This CDR3 is CASSEVGARAYEQYF. The CDR3 nucleotides are TGCGCCAGCAGTGAGGTTGGGGCGAGAGCCTACGAGCAGTACTTC. This rearrangement joins TRBV10-1 to TRBJ2-7; the D gene is possibly TRBD1 (5 bases). The V end was cut by 2 bases, the J end by 2 bases, with 13 bases between. The germline V gene has CDR1 WNHNN and CDR2 SYGVQD (reference sequence). This CDR3 comprises 15 residues.

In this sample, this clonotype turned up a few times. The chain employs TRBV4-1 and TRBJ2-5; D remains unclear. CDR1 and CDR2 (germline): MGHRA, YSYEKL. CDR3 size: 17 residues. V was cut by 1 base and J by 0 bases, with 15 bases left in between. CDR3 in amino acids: CASSQGGNGPYQETQYF. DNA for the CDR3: TGCGCCAGCAGCCAAGGTGGTAACGGACCCTACCAAGAGACCCAGTACTTC.

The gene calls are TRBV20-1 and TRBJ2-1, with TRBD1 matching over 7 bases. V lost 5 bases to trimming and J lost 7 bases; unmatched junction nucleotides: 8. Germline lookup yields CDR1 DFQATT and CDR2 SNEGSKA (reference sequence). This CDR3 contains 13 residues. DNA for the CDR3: TGCAGTGCTGGATCACACAGGGGAAATGAGCAGTTCTTC. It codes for CSAGSHRGNEQFF.

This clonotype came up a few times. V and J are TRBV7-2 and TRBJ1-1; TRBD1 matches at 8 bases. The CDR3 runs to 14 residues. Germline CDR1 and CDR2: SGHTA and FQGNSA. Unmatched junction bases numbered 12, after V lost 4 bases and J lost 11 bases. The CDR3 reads CASSSYLDREAAFF. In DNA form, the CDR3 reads TGTGCCAGCAGCTCCTACCTGGACAGGGAGGCGGCTTTCTTT.

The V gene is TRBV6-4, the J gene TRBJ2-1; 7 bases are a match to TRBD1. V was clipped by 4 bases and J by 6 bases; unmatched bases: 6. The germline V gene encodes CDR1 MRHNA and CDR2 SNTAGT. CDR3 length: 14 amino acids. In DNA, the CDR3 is TGTGCCAGCAGTGTTATGGGACAGACCAATGAGCAGTTCTTC. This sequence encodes CASSVMGQTNEQFF.